Following are 26 T cell receptor beta chains from one sample sequenced in a study of shared clonotypes between healthy human individuals. Sequencing used immunoSEQ multiplex PCR; TCRdb keeps in-frame clones, though not all of them. The sample shows some 2,500,000 clones, roughly 93% of them seen only once. Sequenced sample: naive CD4+ T cells from PBMCs. Sample subset: CD45RA+ positively selected. The receptors come from a man younger than 35 in good health. Some clones in this sample may be carry-over from other donors' samples.

The gene calls are TRBV11-2 and TRBJ2-7; D might be TRBD1 (6 bases). In germline, CDR1 is SGHAT, CDR2 FQNNGV. The germline V and J ends were trimmed by 1 base and 1 base, with 11 bases remaining between them. This CDR3 comprises 15 residues. Here the CDR3 reads CASSLAGQRSYEQYF. In DNA, the CDR3 is TGTGCCAGCAGCTTAGCAGGACAGAGATCCTACGAGCAGTACTTC.

J is TRBJ2-3 and V is TRBV18; D remains unclear. Looked up from germline, CDR1 is KGHSH and CDR2 is LQKENI. V was cut by 3 bases and J by 5 bases, with 9 bases left in between. The CDR3 spans 13 residues. CDR3 residues: CASSPNAKDTQYF. The CDR3 DNA sequence: TGTGCCAGCTCACCGAATGCTAAAGATACGCAGTATTTT.

Remarks on this clone: In the same sample, other DNA sequences code for this CDR3. The DNA for the CDR3 is TGTGCCAGCAGCTTAACCGGGACCGGGGAGCTGTTTTTT. Its protein product is CASSLTGTGELFF. The genes are TRBV7-3 and TRBJ2-2; D unclear. Germline values: CDR1 SGHTA, CDR2 FQGTGA. The CDR3 is 13 amino acids. V was pared by 0 bases and J by 5 bases, with 4 bases between.

This chain uses TRBV5-4 with TRBJ2-1; weak D call: TRBD1 (6 bases). Trimming removed 4 bases at V and 4 bases at J, with 15 bases between. Germline-derived CDR1 and CDR2 are SGHNT and YYREEE (reference sequence). The CDR3 is 15 residues long. The CDR3 DNA reads TGTGCCAGCAGCCAAGAGGGGGACGCTTACAATGAGCAGTTCTTC. Its translation is CASSQEGDAYNEQFF.

The V gene is TRBV6-5, the J gene TRBJ1-6; D is perhaps TRBD1 (5 bases). Deletions cut 2 bases from V and 7 bases from J, with 9 bases between. This CDR3 is built from 14 residues. Germline V lookup: CDR1 MNHEY, CDR2 SVGAGI. The CDR3 DNA reads TGTGCCAGCAGTTACGGGGGTCACAATTCACCCCTCCACTTT. This codes for CASSYGGHNSPLHF.

V and J are TRBV7-3 and TRBJ2-7; D not certain. This CDR3 has 13 residues. Trimming shortened V by 3 bases and J by 6 bases, and 12 bases separated the two germline ends. Germline CDR1 is SGHTA and CDR2 is FQGTGA. CDR3 amino acids: CASSFSAELEQYF. The CDR3 DNA is TGTGCCAGCAGCTTTTCGGCGGAGCTCGAGCAGTACTTC.

The V and J genes are TRBV19 and TRBJ2-1; D is perhaps TRBD1 or TRBD2 (5 bases each). This CDR3 is built from 13 residues. The V end was cut by 4 bases, the J end by 6 bases, with 10 bases between. Germline lookup yields CDR1 LNHDA and CDR2 SQIVND (reference sequence). The DNA of the CDR3 is TGTGCCAGTAGTACCGGGACCAGCAATGAGCAGTTCTTC. Its protein product is CASSTGTSNEQFF.

The chain is built from TRBV28 and TRBJ1-2, with 8 nucleotides matching TRBD1. CDR1 is MDHEN, CDR2 SYDVKM, per germline. The ends lost 4 bases at V and 4 bases at J; junction bases unmatched: 20. This CDR3 is 19 amino acids long. Here the CDR3 reads CASSSTSTLTGALFYGYTF. The DNA of the CDR3 is TGTGCCAGCAGTTCGACCTCTACCTTGACAGGGGCACTTTTCTATGGCTACACCTTC.

Points on this clone: At the DNA level, this CDR3 is encoded by other sequences in the same sample as well. J is TRBJ2-5 and V is TRBV18; TRBD1 agrees at 8 bases. The ends lost 1 base at V and 1 base at J; junction bases unmatched: 2. This CDR3 spans 15 amino acids. Germline V CDR1 and CDR2: KGHSH, LQKENI. The CDR3 coding sequence is TGTGCCAGCTCACCACGAACAGGGGGCCAAGAGACCCAGTACTTC. This codes for CASSPRTGGQETQYF.

The chain employs TRBV13 and TRBJ2-3; 8 nucleotides agree with TRBD2. The V segment lost 6 bases and the J segment 1 base; nucleotides outside the gene matches: 3. The CDR3 loop spans 14 amino acids. CDR1 is PRHDT and CDR2 is FYEKMQ in the germline V gene (reference sequence). CDR3 sequence reads: CASRRAGGTDTQYF. Written as DNA, the CDR3 is TGTGCCAGCAGGAGAGCGGGGGGCACAGATACGCAGTATTTT.

The chain joins TRBV6-5 to TRBJ2-7; D unclear. Trimming took off 0 bases at V and 3 bases at J, with 6 bases between the two ends. The CDR3 has 13 amino acids. CDR1 is MNHEY and CDR2 is SVGAGI in the germline V gene. CDR3 sequence: CASSYSNNYEQYF. As DNA, the CDR3 is TGTGCCAGCAGTTACTCGAATAACTACGAGCAGTACTTC.

V gene TRBV30 combines with J gene TRBJ1-5; 8 nucleotides agree with TRBD1. This CDR3 region has 15 residues. The junction had 6 bases not matched to a gene; V was cut back by 1 base and J by 4 bases. The germline CDR1 and CDR2 sequences are GTSNPN and SVGIG (reference sequence). CDR3: CAWSAQGAYNQPQHF. The CDR3 DNA sequence: TGTGCCTGGAGTGCTCAGGGGGCCTATAATCAGCCCCAGCATTTT.

This clone appeared once. This rearrangement joins TRBV28 to TRBJ1-3; D possibly corresponds to TRBD1 (6 bases). The germline V gene has CDR1 MDHEN and CDR2 SYDVKM. This CDR3 contains 16 residues. V shed 6 bases and J shed 0 bases, with 15 bases lying between them. The CDR3 DNA sequence: TGTGCCAGCAGACCTTCGGGCAGGGGCTCTGGAAACACCATATATTTT. Translation: CASRPSGRGSGNTIYF.

This chain uses TRBV6-6 with TRBJ1-4; D remains ambiguous. The CDR3 length is 13 residues. V lost 4 bases, J lost 8 bases, and 11 bases lay in between. Germline CDR1 MNHNY, CDR2 SVGAGI (reference sequence). The CDR3 bases are TGTGCCAGCAGTTCCCCCCTAGCGGAAAAACTGTTTTTT. Protein product: CASSSPLAEKLFF.

The chain uses TRBV4-1 and TRBJ2-7, with D possibly being TRBD1 (6 bases). Germline V gene sequence: CDR1 MGHRA, CDR2 YSYEKL. The CDR3 contains 15 residues. V was clipped by 1 base and J by 4 bases, with 14 bases between them. Written as DNA, the CDR3 is TGCGCCAGCAGCCAAGTTATCCTAGGGACATACGAGCAGTACTTC. Residues: CASSQVILGTYEQYF.

The chain combines TRBV28 with TRBJ1-5, with D uncertain. The germline V and J ends were trimmed by 2 bases and 0 bases, with 8 bases remaining between them. CDR1 is MDHEN, CDR2 SYDVKM, per germline. This CDR3 is 15 amino acids long. The CDR3 region is CASSLHANSNQPQHF. The CDR3 DNA is TGTGCCAGCAGTTTACACGCCAATAGCAATCAGCCCCAGCATTTT.

The chain recombines TRBV9 with TRBJ2-1; D is unclear. There are 14 residues in the CDR3. The germline V gene has CDR1 SGDLS and CDR2 YYNGEE. Trimming stripped 0 bases from V and 4 bases from J, with 8 bases between. The CDR3, as DNA: TGTGCCAGCAGCGTAGATCACCCTTACAATGAGCAGTTCTTC. The encoded protein is CASSVDHPYNEQFF.

V is TRBV10-1 and J is TRBJ1-1; a weak D match, TRBD1 (6 bases). V shed 2 bases and J shed 0 bases, with 7 bases lying between them. CDR3 length: 14 residues. Germline V gives CDR1 WNHNN, CDR2 SYGVQD (reference sequence). The CDR3 coding sequence is TGCGCCAGCAGTGAGGGACAGATGAACACTGAAGCTTTCTTT. As protein: CASSEGQMNTEAFF.

A note on this clone: Additional DNA sequences in this sample encode the identical CDR3. In nucleotides, the CDR3 is TGTGCCAGCTCACCACCGTCGGGGGGCTACGAGCAGTACTTC. It encodes CASSPPSGGYEQYF. V gene TRBV18 combines with J gene TRBJ2-7, with 7 bases identical to TRBD2. Germline CDR1 reads KGHSH; CDR2 reads LQKENI. The CDR3 runs to 14 residues. The J segment lost 3 bases and the V segment lost 0 bases, leaving 2 bases of the junction unmatched.

About this clone itself: Other DNA sequences of this sample code for an identical CDR3. The chain uses TRBV9 and TRBJ2-3, with 7 bases fitting TRBD2. Germline V lookup: CDR1 SGDLS, CDR2 YYNGEE. The CDR3 contains 15 residues. The J segment lost 3 bases and the V segment lost 0 bases, leaving 4 bases of the junction unmatched. The CDR3 loop reads CASSVAGGGTDTQYF. For the CDR3, the DNA is TGTGCCAGCAGCGTAGCGGGAGGAGGGACAGATACGCAGTATTTT.

The J gene is TRBJ2-5, the V gene TRBV7-3; 10 bases agree with TRBD2. The CDR3 loop spans 14 amino acids. Germline loops: CDR1 SGHTA, CDR2 FQGTGA. V shed 2 bases, J shed 7 bases, and the junction held 4 bases outside the gene matches. CDR3 region: CASSLGTSDGTQYF. CDR3 sequence (DNA): TGTGCCAGCAGCTTAGGGACTAGCGACGGGACCCAGTACTTC.

The CDR3 coding sequence is TGTGCCCCACGGCTGGGAAAAGGGGTCTACGAGCAGTACTTC. As protein: CAPRLGKGVYEQYF. The chain has TRBV10-3 and TRBJ2-7, with D perhaps matching TRBD1 (5 bases). The CDR3 totals 14 residues. V shed 11 bases and J shed 3 bases, with 20 bases lying between them. Germline V gene data show CDR1 as ENHRY and CDR2 as SYGVKD.

V is TRBV28 and J is TRBJ1-5; no definite D call. V lost 3 bases, J lost 3 bases, and 30 bases lay in between. The germline CDR1 and CDR2 sequences are MDHEN and SYDVKM. CDR3 length: 21 amino acids. The CDR3 loop reads CASSFYGRWQVGPLLNQPQHF. For the CDR3, the DNA is TGTGCCAGCAGTTTTTATGGTCGGTGGCAGGTCGGCCCCTTACTCAATCAGCCCCAGCATTTT.

V is TRBV5-1 and J is TRBJ2-3, with 11 bases matching TRBD1. In germline, CDR1 is SGHRS, CDR2 YFSETQ. With 0 bases clipped from V and 6 bases from J, the junction kept 6 bases outside the gene matches. This CDR3 is built from 16 residues. The CDR3 spells CASSLDSGTGGDTQYF. As DNA, the CDR3 is TGCGCCAGCAGCTTGGATTCCGGGACAGGGGGTGATACGCAGTATTTT.

This chain connects TRBV11-2 to TRBJ1-3; D unclear. The CDR3 is made up of 16 amino acids. The germline gives CDR1 SGHAT, CDR2 FQNNGV. Trimming removed 5 bases from V and 0 bases from J, with 14 bases in between. The CDR3 sequence: CASSPYAGSSGNTIYF. Written as DNA, the CDR3 is TGTGCCAGCAGCCCATATGCGGGAAGCTCTGGAAACACCATATATTTT.

The gene calls are TRBV6-5 and TRBJ2-2; no reliable D call. Trimming removed 2 bases at V and 1 base at J, with 8 bases between. Germline V gene sequence: CDR1 MNHEY, CDR2 SVGAGI. CDR3 size: 15 residues. The CDR3 is CASSYGLLNTGELFF. DNA for the CDR3: TGTGCCAGCAGTTACGGATTACTGAACACCGGGGAGCTGTTTTTT.